This T cell receptor (beta chain) was observed in a study of OX40 agonist ivuxolimab in advanced cancers. V was shortened by 3 bases and J by 4 bases, with 17 bases between the two germline ends. CDR3 size: 15 residues. The germline V gene has CDR1 SGHDT and CDR2 YYEEEE. Libraries were prepared by immunoSEQ multiplex PCR; TCRdb keeps only in-frame clonotypes and omits some of them. The data contain tens of thousands of clones, around 77% of them seen just once; the ten biggest clones take up roughly a fifth. This receptor was obtained from an adult with an advanced solid tumor such as melanoma, head and neck, liver or kidney cancer. J is TRBJ2-7 and V is TRBV5-6; unclear D gene. The sequencing here drew on CD4+ or CD8+ T cells sorted from blood, taken in a trial of the OX40 agonist ivuxolimab. CDR3 protein: CASSYSLIRKYEQYF. For the CDR3, the DNA is TGTGCCAGCAGCTATTCCCTCATTCGGAAATACGAGCAGTACTTC.